This T cell receptor beta chain was profiled in a study of shared clonotypes between healthy human individuals. On the study more broadly: The study used three CD4 naive, three CD4 memory, two CD8 naive and one CD8 memory plate per donor.

V was clipped by 7 bases and J by 1 base; unmatched bases: 9. CDR3 size: 16 residues. Germline V gives CDR1 MNHNY, CDR2 SVGAGI (reference sequence). Researchers ran the assay at a deep level. Assay used: immunoSEQ multiplex PCR; TCRdb lists only in-frame clones, some missing. The sample yields approximately 600,000 clones, 85% to 95% seen once. As defined, naive CD8 cells were CD45RO-negative and positively selected for CCR7, with terminally differentiated effector memory CD45RA+ cells excluded. Every one of the donors was a Caucasian adult that lived in Nashville, Tennessee. This sequence joins TRBV6-6 and TRBJ2-7; 11 bases agree with TRBD2. The sample consisted of naive CD8+ T cells sorted from blood. The TCR sequence derives from a woman aged 25 to 39 in good health. The CDR3 bases are TGTGCCAGCATAGTTCTAGCGGGAGGAATGTCCTACGAGCAGTACTTC. Translating gives CASIVLAGGMSYEQYF.